This paragraph covers one T cell receptor beta chain sequence. Its antigen is unidentified. CDR1 SGDLS and CDR2 YYNGEE come from the germline V gene. Between the trimmed V and J ends, which lost 0 bases and 3 bases, there was a span of 9 bases. This CDR3 has 14 residues. The patients all showed relapse after autologous stem cell transplantation, while their brentuximab vedotin exposure varied. Best responses included complete response and partial response; otherwise, the best response was progressive disease. The entry originates in a study of PD-1 blockade in classical Hodgkin lymphoma. The wider study: Patients received nivolumab 3 mg/kg intravenously every 2 weeks.

Using immunoSEQ multiplex PCR, the repertoire was profiled, and TCRdb retains in-frame clones only, with some absent. The repertoire consists of about 23,000 clones, with approximately 80% occurring once and the leading ten covering 8% to 8.5%. Findings of the study overall: Possible causes of repertoire differences, disease activity or prior therapy, remain undefined. For complete responders, baseline diversity was comparable to that of newly diagnosed patients.

The sequence came from a human donor with classical Hodgkin lymphoma. This sample comprised peripheral blood mononuclear cells (PBMCs), obtained before the second cycle of nivolumab. The chain has TRBV9 and TRBJ1-1; unclear D gene. CDR3 loop: CASSVVEGYTEAFF. CDR3 in DNA: TGTGCCAGCAGCGTAGTCGAGGGTTACACTGAAGCTTTCTTT. The entire variable domain, with the rest obtained from reference TRBV9 and TRBJ1-1, is as follows: DSGVTQTPKHLITATGQRVTLRCSPRSGDLSVYWYQQSLDQGLQFLIQYYNGEERAKGNILERFSAQQFPDLHSELNLSSLELGDSALYFCASSVVEGYTEAFFGQGTRLTVV.